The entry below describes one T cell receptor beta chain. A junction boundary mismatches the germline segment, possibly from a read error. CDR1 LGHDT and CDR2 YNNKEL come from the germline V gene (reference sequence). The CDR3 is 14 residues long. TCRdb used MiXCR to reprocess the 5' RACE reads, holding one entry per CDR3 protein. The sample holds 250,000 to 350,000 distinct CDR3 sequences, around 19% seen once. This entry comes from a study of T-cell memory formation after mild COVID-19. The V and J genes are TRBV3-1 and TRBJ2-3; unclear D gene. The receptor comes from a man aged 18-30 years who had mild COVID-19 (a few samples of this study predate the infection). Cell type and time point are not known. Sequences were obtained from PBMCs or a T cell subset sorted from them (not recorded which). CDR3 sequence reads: CAISQRDSKGTQYF. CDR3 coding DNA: TGTGCCATCAGCCAACGAGATAGCAAGGGTACGCAGTATTTT.